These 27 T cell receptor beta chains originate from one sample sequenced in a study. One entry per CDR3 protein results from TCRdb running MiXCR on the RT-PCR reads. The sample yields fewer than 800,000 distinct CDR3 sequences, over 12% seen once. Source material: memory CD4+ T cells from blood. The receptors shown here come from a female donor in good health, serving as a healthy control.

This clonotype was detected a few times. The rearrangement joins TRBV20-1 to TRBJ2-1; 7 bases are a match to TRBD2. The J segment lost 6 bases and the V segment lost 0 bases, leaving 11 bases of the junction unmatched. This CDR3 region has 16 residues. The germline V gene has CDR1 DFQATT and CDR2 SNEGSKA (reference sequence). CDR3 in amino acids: CSARDRTSVSRNEQFF. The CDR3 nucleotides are TGCAGTGCTAGAGATAGAACTAGCGTCTCGCGCAATGAGCAGTTCTTC.

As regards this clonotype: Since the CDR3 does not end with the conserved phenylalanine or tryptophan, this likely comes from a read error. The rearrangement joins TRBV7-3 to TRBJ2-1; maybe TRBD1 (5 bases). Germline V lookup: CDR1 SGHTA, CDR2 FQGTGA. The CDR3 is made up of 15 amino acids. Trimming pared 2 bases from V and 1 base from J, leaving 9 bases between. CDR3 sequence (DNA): TGTGCCAGCAGCTTAGACAGATATTCCTACAATGAGCAGTTCCTC. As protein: CASSLDRYSYNEQFL.

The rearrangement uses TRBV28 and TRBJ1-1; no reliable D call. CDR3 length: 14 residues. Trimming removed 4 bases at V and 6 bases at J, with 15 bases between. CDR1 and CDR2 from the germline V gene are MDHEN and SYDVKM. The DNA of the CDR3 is TGTGCCAGCAGTTCGGGAGCCCACCCCTCTGAAGCTTTCTTT. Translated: CASSSGAHPSEAFF.

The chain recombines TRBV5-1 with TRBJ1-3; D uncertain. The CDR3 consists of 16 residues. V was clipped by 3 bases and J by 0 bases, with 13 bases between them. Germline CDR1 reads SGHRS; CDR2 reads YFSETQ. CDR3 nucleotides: TGCGCCAGCAGCTCCTTCGACTCACGCTCTGGAAACACCATATATTTT. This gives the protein CASSSFDSRSGNTIYF.

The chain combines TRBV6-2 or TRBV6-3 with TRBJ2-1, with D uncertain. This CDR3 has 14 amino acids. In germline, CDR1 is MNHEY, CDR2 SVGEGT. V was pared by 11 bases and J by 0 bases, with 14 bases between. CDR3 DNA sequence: TGTGCCTCCCTGGCCAGAAGCTCCTACAATGAGCAGTTCTTC. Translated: CASLARSSYNEQFF.

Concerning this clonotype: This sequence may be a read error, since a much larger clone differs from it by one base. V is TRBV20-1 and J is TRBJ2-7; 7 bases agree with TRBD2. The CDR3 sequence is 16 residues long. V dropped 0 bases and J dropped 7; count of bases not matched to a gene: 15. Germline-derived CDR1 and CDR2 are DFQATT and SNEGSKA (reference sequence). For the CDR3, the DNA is TGCAGTGCTAGAGATTCTGGCGGGAGAGTCTGTGGGGAGCAGTACTTC. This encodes CSARDSGGRVCGEQYF.

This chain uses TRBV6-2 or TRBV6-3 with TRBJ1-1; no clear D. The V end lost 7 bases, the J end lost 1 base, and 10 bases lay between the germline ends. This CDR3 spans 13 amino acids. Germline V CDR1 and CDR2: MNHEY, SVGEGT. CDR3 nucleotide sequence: TGTGCCAGCACCCCAATCCCGAACACTGAAGCTTTCTTT. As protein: CASTPIPNTEAFF.

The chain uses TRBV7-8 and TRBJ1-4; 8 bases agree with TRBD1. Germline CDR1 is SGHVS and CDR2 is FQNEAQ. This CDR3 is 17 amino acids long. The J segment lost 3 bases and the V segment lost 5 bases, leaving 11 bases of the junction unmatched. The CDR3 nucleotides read TGTGCCAGCAGCATAAGACAGGGGAGCGGGTCTAATGAAAAACTGTTTTTT. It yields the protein CASSIRQGSGSNEKLFF.

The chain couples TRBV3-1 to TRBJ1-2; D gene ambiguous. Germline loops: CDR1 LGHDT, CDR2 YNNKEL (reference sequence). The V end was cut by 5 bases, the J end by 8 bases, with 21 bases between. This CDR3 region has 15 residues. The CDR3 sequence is CASSGRRVLARGYTF. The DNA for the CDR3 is TGTGCCAGCAGCGGCCGGAGGGTCCTGGCCAGAGGCTACACCTTC.

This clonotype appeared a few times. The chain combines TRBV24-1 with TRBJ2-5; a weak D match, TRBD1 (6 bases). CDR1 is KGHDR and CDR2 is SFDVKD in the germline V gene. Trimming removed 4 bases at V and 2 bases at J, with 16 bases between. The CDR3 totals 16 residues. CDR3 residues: CATSDPFPGQQETQYF. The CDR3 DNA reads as TGTGCCACCAGTGACCCCTTTCCCGGACAGCAAGAGACCCAGTACTTC.

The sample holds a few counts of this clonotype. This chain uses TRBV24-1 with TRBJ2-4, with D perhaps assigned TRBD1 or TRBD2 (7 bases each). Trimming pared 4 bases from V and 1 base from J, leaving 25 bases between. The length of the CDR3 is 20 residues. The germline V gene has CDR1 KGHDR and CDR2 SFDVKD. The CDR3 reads CATSEPTGNAGRVAKNIQYF. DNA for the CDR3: TGTGCCACCAGTGAGCCGACAGGGAACGCGGGGAGGGTGGCCAAAAACATTCAGTACTTC.

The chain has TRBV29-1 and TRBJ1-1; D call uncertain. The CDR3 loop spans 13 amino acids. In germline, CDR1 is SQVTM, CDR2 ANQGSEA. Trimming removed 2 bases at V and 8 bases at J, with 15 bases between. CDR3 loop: CSVERRSFGEAFF. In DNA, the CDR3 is TGCAGCGTTGAAAGAAGGTCGTTCGGGGAAGCTTTCTTT.

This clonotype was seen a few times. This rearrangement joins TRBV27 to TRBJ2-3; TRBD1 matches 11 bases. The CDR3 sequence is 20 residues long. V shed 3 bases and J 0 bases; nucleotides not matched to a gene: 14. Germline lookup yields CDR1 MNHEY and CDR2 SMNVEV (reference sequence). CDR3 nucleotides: TGTGCCAGCAGTTTTACCCCCGGGACAGGGGGTACCTCTAGCACAGATACGCAGTATTTT. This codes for CASSFTPGTGGTSSTDTQYF.

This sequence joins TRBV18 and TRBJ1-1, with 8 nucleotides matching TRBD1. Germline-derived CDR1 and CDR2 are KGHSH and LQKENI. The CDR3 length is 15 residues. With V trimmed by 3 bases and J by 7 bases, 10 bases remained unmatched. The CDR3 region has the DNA TGTGCCAGCTCACCGGTGGCGCAGGGGGCGATTGAAGCTTTCTTT. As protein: CASSPVAQGAIEAFF.

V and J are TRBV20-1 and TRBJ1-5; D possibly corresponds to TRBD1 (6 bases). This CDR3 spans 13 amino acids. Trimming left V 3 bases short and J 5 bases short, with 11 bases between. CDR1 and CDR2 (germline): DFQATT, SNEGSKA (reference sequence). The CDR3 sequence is CSASKGGDQPQHF. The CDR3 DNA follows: TGCAGTGCTAGCAAAGGGGGGGATCAGCCCCAGCATTTT.

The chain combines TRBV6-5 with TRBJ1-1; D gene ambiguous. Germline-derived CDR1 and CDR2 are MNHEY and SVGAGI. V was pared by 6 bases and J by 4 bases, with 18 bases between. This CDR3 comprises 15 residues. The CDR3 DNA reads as TGTGCCAGCAGCCCCGAACTAGGTTTAAGCACTGAAGCTTTCTTT. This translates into CASSPELGLSTEAFF.

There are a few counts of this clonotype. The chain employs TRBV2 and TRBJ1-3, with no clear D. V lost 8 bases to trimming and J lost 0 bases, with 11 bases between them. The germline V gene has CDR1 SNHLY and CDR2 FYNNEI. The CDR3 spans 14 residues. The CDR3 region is CASRAISSGNTIYF. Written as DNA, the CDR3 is TGTGCCAGCCGCGCTATTAGCTCTGGAAACACCATATATTTT.

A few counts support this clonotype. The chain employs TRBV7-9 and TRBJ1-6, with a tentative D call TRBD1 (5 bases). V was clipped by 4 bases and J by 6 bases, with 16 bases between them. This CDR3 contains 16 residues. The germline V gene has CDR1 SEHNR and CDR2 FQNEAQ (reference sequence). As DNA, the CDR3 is TGTGCCAGCAGCTCCCAAGCGAGAGGGGTTAATTCACCCCTCCACTTT. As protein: CASSSQARGVNSPLHF.

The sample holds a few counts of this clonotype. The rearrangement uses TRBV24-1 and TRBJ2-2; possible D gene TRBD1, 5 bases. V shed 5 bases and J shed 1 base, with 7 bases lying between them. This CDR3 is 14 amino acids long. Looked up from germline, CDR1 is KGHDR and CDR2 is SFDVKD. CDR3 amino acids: CATSGRVNTGELFF. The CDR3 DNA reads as TGTGCCACCAGTGGCAGGGTGAACACCGGGGAGCTGTTTTTT.

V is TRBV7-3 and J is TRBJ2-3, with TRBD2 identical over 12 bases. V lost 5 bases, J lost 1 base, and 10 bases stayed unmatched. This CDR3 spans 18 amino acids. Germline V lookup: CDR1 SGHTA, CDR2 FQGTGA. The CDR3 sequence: CASSPELAGGRGTDTQYF. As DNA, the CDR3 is TGTGCCAGCAGCCCCGAACTAGCGGGAGGCCGGGGCACAGATACGCAGTATTTT.

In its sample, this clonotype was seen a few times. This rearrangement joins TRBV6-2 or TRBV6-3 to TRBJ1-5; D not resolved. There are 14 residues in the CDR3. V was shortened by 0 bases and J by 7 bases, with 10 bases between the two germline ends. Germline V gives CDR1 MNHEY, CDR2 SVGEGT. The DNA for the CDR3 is TGTGCCAGCAGTTACTCGGTTTGGGGACAGCCCCAGCATTTT. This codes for CASSYSVWGQPQHF.

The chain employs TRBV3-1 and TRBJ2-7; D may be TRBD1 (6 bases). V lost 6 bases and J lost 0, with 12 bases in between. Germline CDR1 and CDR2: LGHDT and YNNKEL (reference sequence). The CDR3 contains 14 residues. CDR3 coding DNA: TGTGCCAGCAGGGATACAGGGAGCTCCTACGAGCAGTACTTC. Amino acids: CASRDTGSSYEQYF.

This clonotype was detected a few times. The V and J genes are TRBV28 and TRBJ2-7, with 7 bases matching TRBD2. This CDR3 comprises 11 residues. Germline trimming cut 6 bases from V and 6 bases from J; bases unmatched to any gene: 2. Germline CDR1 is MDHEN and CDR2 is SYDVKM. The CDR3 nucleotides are TGTGCCAGCAGGGGGGGGTTCGAGCAGTACTTC. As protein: CASRGGFEQYF.

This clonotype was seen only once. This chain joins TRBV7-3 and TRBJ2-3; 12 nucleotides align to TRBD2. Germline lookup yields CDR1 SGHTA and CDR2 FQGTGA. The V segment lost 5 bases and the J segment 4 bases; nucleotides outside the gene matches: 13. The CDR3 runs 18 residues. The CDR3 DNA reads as TGTGCCAGCAGCGTCAGGGGGCCTAGCGGGAGGGAGCCAGATACGCAGTATTTT. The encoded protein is CASSVRGPSGREPDTQYF.

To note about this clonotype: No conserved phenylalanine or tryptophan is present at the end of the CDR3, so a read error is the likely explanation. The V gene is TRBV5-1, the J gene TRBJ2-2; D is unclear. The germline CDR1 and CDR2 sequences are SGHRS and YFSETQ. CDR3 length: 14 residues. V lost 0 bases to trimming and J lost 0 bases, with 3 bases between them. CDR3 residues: CASSLEANTGELFC. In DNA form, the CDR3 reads TGCGCCAGCAGCTTGGAGGCGAACACCGGGGAGCTGTTTTGT.

The CDR3 protein is CASSVSQGLEAFF. In DNA, the CDR3 is TGCGCCAGCAGCGTATCCCAGGGGCTCGAAGCTTTCTTT. The chain carries TRBV5-1 and TRBJ1-1; maybe TRBD1 (6 bases). This CDR3 spans 13 amino acids. The germline V gene has CDR1 SGHRS and CDR2 YFSETQ. The V end was cut by 4 bases, the J end by 8 bases, with 15 bases between.

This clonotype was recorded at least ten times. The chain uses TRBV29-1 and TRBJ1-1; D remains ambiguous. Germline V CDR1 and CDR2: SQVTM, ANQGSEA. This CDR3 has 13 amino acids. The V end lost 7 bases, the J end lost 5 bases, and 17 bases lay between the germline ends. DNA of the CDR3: TGCAGCGCGTGGTCCGGGGAGGGTACTGAAGCTTTCTTT. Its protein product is CSAWSGEGTEAFF.